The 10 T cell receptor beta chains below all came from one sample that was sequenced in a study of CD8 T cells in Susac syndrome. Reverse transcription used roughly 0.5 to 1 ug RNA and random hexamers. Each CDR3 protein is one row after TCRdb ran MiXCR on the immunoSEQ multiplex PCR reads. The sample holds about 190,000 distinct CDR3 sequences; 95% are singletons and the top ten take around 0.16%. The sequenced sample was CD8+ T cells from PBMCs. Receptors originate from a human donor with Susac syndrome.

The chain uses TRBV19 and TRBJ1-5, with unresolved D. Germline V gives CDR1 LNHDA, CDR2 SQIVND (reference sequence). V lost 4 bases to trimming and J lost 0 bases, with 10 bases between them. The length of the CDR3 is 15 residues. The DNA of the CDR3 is TGTGCCAGTAGTAGTCGAGGATATAGCAATCAGCCCCAGCATTTT. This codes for CASSSRGYSNQPQHF.

CDR3 coding DNA: TGTGCCAGCAGCTTAGCTGGGGCCCTTAGCTCCTACGAGCAGTACTTC. It yields the protein CASSLAGALSSYEQYF. This rearrangement joins TRBV7-2 to TRBJ2-7; the D gene is possibly TRBD1 (5 bases). Germline values: CDR1 SGHTA, CDR2 FQGNSA. There are 16 residues in the CDR3. V lost 0 bases, J lost 0 bases, and 12 bases lay in between.

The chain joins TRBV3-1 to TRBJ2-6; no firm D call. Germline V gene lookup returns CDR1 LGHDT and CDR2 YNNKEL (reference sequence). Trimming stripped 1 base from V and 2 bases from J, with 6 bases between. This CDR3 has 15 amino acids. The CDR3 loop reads CASSQAFPGANVLTF. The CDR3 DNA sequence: TGTGCCAGCAGCCAAGCTTTCCCTGGGGCCAACGTCCTGACTTTC.

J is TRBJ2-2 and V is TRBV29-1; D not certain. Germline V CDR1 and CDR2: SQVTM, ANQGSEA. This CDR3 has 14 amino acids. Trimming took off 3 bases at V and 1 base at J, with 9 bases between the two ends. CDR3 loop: CSVDVTENTGELFF. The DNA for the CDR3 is TGCAGCGTTGATGTCACTGAGAACACCGGGGAGCTGTTTTTT.

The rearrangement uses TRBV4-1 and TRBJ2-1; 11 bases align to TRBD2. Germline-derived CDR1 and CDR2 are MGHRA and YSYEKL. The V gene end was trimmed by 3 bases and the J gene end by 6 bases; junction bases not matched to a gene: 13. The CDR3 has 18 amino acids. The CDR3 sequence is CASSQMGHGTSGFNEQFF. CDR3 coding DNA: TGCGCCAGCAGCCAGATGGGACACGGGACTAGCGGATTCAATGAGCAGTTCTTC.

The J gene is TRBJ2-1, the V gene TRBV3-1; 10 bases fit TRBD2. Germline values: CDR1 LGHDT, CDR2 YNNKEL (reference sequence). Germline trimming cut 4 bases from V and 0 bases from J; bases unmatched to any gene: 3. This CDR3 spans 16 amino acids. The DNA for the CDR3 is TGTGCCAGCAGCCGAGCTAGCGGGGGCTCCTACAATGAGCAGTTCTTC. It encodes CASSRASGGSYNEQFF.

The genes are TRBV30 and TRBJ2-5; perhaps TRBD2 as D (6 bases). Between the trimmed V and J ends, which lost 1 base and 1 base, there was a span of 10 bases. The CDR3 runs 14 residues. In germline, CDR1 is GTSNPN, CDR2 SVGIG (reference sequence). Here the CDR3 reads CAWSGLALQETQYF. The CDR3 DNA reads TGTGCCTGGAGTGGGCTAGCGCTCCAAGAGACCCAGTACTTC.

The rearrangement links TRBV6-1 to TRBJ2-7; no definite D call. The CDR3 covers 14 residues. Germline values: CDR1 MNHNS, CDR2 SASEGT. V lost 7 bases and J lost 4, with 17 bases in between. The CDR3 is CASNTLTTKYEQYF. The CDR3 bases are TGTGCCAGCAACACTCTTACCACCAAATACGAGCAGTACTTC.

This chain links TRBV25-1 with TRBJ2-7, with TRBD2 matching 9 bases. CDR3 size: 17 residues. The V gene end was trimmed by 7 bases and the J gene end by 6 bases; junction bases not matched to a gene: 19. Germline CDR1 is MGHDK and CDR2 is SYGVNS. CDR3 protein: CASKILSGRREGIEQYF. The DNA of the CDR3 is TGTGCCAGCAAGATACTGTCAGGACGGCGGGAGGGAATCGAGCAGTACTTC.

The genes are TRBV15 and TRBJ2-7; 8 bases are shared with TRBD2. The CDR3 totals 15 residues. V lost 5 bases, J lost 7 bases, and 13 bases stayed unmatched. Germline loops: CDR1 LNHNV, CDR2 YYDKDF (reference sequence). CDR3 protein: CATSESGTRSQEQYF. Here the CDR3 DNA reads TGTGCCACCAGCGAGTCCGGGACTAGATCCCAAGAGCAGTACTTC.